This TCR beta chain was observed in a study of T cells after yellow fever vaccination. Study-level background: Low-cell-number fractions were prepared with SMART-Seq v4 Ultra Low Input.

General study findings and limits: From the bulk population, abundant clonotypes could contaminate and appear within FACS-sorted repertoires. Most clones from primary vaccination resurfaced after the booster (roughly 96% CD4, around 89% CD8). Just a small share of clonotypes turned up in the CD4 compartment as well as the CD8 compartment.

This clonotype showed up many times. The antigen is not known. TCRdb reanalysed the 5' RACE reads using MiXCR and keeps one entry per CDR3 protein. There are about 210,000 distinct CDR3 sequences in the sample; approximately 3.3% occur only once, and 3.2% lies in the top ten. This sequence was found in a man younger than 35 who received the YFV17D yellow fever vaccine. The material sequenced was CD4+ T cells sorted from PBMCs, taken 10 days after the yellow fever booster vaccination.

CDR3 sequence: CASSLRAESGANVLTF. The CDR3 region has the DNA TGCGCCAGCAGCCTGAGGGCCGAGTCTGGGGCCAACGTCCTGACTTTC. The V call is TRBV5-1, the J call TRBJ2-6, with D possibly matching TRBD2 (5 bases). The CDR3 extends over 16 amino acids. Germline-derived CDR1 and CDR2 are SGHRS and YFSETQ. Trimming left V 4 bases short and J 1 base short, with 12 bases between.